These 31 T cell receptor beta chains were sequenced from one sample in a study of blood T cell repertoires in COVID-19. Profiling relied on immunoSEQ multiplex PCR, and the TCRdb table lists in-frame clones only, not all of them. The sample consists of tens of thousands of clones, 86% of them appearing once. Sample: peripheral blood. All receptors come from a woman older than 75 with acute or convalescent COVID-19.

There are a few counts of this clone. The chain uses TRBV19 and TRBJ2-7; 7 positions agree with TRBD1. CDR1 is LNHDA, CDR2 SQIVND, per germline (reference sequence). The CDR3 covers 15 residues. V dropped 6 bases and J dropped 3; count of bases not matched to a gene: 11. The CDR3 DNA sequence: TGTGCCAGTAGGAATACAGGGGCTAGGATCTACGAGCAGTACTTC. Its translation: CASRNTGARIYEQYF.

V and J are TRBV20-1 and TRBJ1-2; TRBD1 aligns across 7 bases. Germline lookup yields CDR1 DFQATT and CDR2 SNEGSKA (reference sequence). The CDR3 extends over 11 amino acids. The V and J ends lost 4 bases and 7 bases, in that order; junction bases with no gene match: 3. This CDR3 reads CSATGGGGYTF. CDR3 coding DNA: TGCAGTGCTACAGGGGGAGGTGGCTACACCTTC.

Only a few counts were recorded for this clone. V is TRBV10-2 and J is TRBJ2-1, with 7 bases that match TRBD2. V lost 4 bases, J lost 4 bases, and 4 bases stayed unmatched. This CDR3 is 14 amino acids long. The germline V gene has CDR1 WSHSY and CDR2 SAAADI. The CDR3: CASSASGIYNEQFF. Written as DNA, the CDR3 is TGCGCCAGCAGTGCTAGCGGAATTTACAATGAGCAGTTCTTC.

V gene TRBV9 combines with J gene TRBJ2-7; 8 bases align to TRBD1. V dropped 0 bases and J dropped 1; count of bases not matched to a gene: 3. CDR3 length: 15 residues. The germline V gene has CDR1 SGDLS and CDR2 YYNGEE. The CDR3 protein is CASSVGQGPSYEQYF. DNA of the CDR3: TGTGCCAGCAGCGTAGGACAGGGGCCATCCTACGAGCAGTACTTC.

This clone was seen just once. This chain uses TRBV28 with TRBJ2-3; tentative D call: TRBD2 (5 bases). The germline V gene encodes CDR1 MDHEN and CDR2 SYDVKM. Trimming pared 1 base from V and 3 bases from J, leaving 8 bases between. The CDR3 is 14 amino acids. The CDR3: CASSLLEDTDTQYF. In nucleotides, the CDR3 is TGTGCCAGCAGTTTATTGGAGGATACAGATACGCAGTATTTT.

V gene TRBV2 combines with J gene TRBJ2-6; 7 bases are shared with TRBD1. Germline-derived CDR1 and CDR2 are SNHLY and FYNNEI. V was pared by 7 bases and J by 0 bases, with 3 bases of the junction left unmatched. The CDR3 is 15 residues long. The CDR3 protein is CASTGTVSGANVLTF. CDR3 bases: TGTGCCAGCACCGGGACAGTCTCTGGGGCCAACGTCCTGACTTTC.

This clone is a singleton in its sample. The chain has TRBV28 and TRBJ1-2; 8 nucleotides align to TRBD1. The trim removed 5 bases at V and 5 bases at J, leaving 10 bases unmatched. CDR1 and CDR2 from the germline V gene are MDHEN and SYDVKM. This CDR3 is 15 amino acids long. The CDR3 DNA reads TGTGCCAGCAGTACGGACAGGGCCTCTACTTATGGCTACACCTTC. Translated: CASSTDRASTYGYTF.

The chain couples TRBV4-2 to TRBJ1-1; perhaps TRBD1 as D (6 bases). With 1 base removed from V and 4 bases from J, the gap between germline ends came to 13 bases. The CDR3 extends over 15 amino acids. Germline V gene sequence: CDR1 LGHNA, CDR2 YNFKEQ. Written as DNA, the CDR3 is TGTGCCAGCAGCCAAGTTATAACAGGGCGCACTGAAGCTTTCTTT. Its translation is CASSQVITGRTEAFF.

This clone was seen more than once but under ten times. The chain combines TRBV5-1 with TRBJ1-2; D is perhaps TRBD1 (5 bases). The length of the CDR3 is 13 residues. Trimming removed 4 bases from V and 7 bases from J, with 14 bases in between. Germline CDR1 is SGHRS and CDR2 is YFSETQ. CDR3 sequence (DNA): TGCGCCAGCAGCCCAGGGTCTGACCCTGGCTACACCTTC. It specifies CASSPGSDPGYTF. The full variable domain, completed using reference TRBV5-1 and TRBJ1-2, is KAGVTQTPRYLIKTRGQQVTLSCSPISGHRSVSWYQQTPGQGLQFLFEYFSETQRNKGNFPGRFSGRQFSNSRSEMNVSTLELGDSALYLCASSPGSDPGYTFGSGTRLTVV.

The chain recombines TRBV18 with TRBJ2-7; 7 bases are shared with TRBD1. This CDR3 spans 14 amino acids. Germline assignment: CDR1 KGHSH and CDR2 LQKENI. V was pared by 3 bases and J by 5 bases, with 7 bases of the junction left unmatched. DNA of the CDR3: TGTGCCAGCTCACCCGGTCAGGGGGTTAACGAGCAGTACTTC. As protein: CASSPGQGVNEQYF.

Turning to this clone: A junction end diverges from the germline sequence, so it may reflect a read error. The chain combines TRBV28 with TRBJ2-4; TRBD1 matches 8 bases. Germline V gene sequence: CDR1 MDHEN, CDR2 SYDVKM. The CDR3 loop spans 11 amino acids. CDR3 in amino acids: CASSPGTGMSF. Here the CDR3 DNA reads TGTGCCAGCAGCCCGGGGACAGGCATGTCCTTC. Combining the CDR3 with reference TRBV28 and TRBJ2-4 gives the whole variable domain DVKVTQSSRYLVKRTGEKVFLECVQDMDHENMFWYRQDPGLGLRLIYFSYDVKMKEKGDIPEGYSVSREKKERFSLILESASTNQTSMYLCASSPGTGMSFGAGTRLSVL.

J is TRBJ2-1 and V is TRBV6-5; TRBD1 might be the D (6 bases). The CDR3 is 15 amino acids. The V end was cut by 6 bases, the J end by 10 bases, with 22 bases between. From germline, CDR1 is MNHEY and CDR2 SVGAGI. In nucleotides, the CDR3 is TGTGCCAGCAGCCACCGGAGGCGAGGGGGACCCGAGCAGTTCTTC. This gives the protein CASSHRRRGGPEQFF.

Only a few counts were recorded for this clone. V usage is TRBV9 and J usage is TRBJ2-5; maybe TRBD2 (6 bases). From germline, CDR1 is SGDLS and CDR2 YYNGEE. The CDR3 is 13 amino acids. Trimming stripped 0 bases from V and 7 bases from J, with 10 bases between. CDR3: CASSVDPAGTQYF. The DNA of the CDR3 is TGTGCCAGCAGCGTAGATCCAGCGGGGACCCAGTACTTC. Drawing the rest from reference TRBV9 and TRBJ2-5, the complete variable domain is DSGVTQTPKHLITATGQRVTLRCSPRSGDLSVYWYQQSLDQGLQFLIQYYNGEERAKGNILERFSAQQFPDLHSELNLSSLELGDSALYFCASSVDPAGTQYFGPGTRLLVL.

The V gene is TRBV5-1, the J gene TRBJ1-2, with 7 bases lining up with TRBD1. V lost 4 bases to trimming and J lost 8 bases; unmatched junction nucleotides: 5. Germline CDR1 and CDR2: SGHRS and YFSETQ. This CDR3 spans 12 amino acids. This chain's CDR3 is CASSRGGQGYTF. In nucleotides, the CDR3 is TGCGCCAGCAGCCGAGGGGGCCAAGGCTACACCTTC.

This clone was observed once. The J gene is TRBJ2-1, the V gene TRBV10-3, with a weak D call TRBD2 (6 bases). There are 13 residues in the CDR3. Trimming stripped 4 bases from V and 6 bases from J, with 10 bases between. The germline V gene has CDR1 ENHRY and CDR2 SYGVKD. This CDR3 reads CAISVQGGNEQFF. CDR3 nucleotides: TGTGCCATCAGTGTCCAGGGAGGCAATGAGCAGTTCTTC.

The V call is TRBV11-3, the J call TRBJ1-2; unclear D gene. The CDR3 is 13 residues long. Germline loops: CDR1 SGHNT, CDR2 YENEEA. The V end was cut by 5 bases, the J end by 8 bases, with 15 bases between. The CDR3: CASSPATRDGYTF. CDR3 nucleotide sequence: TGTGCCAGCAGCCCCGCGACACGAGACGGCTACACCTTC.

The genes are TRBV21-1 and TRBJ1-1; the D call of TRBD1 is as the table states it, not checked on the DNA. TRBV21-1 is designated a pseudogene. This CDR3 is 14 amino acids long. The CDR3 DNA is TGTGCCAGCAGCCCTGGGACAGGGGGCACTGAAGCTTTCTTT. Encoded protein: CASSPGTGGTEAFF.

V is TRBV5-1 and J is TRBJ2-3; 7 bases line up with TRBD2. Germline V gene lookup returns CDR1 SGHRS and CDR2 YFSETQ. The CDR3 contains 15 residues. Germline trimming cut 4 bases from V and 0 bases from J; bases unmatched to any gene: 5. The CDR3 DNA reads as TGCGCCAGCAGCAGCGGGACTACTAGCACAGATACGCAGTATTTT. Translation gives CASSSGTTSTDTQYF.

The rearrangement joins TRBV19 to TRBJ1-5; no clear D. Germline lookup yields CDR1 LNHDA and CDR2 SQIVND (reference sequence). There are 16 residues in the CDR3. Trimming left V 1 base short and J 5 bases short, with 15 bases between. This CDR3 is CASSIGSAGVYQPQHF. The CDR3 DNA reads TGTGCCAGTAGTATAGGCTCCGCGGGCGTCTATCAGCCCCAGCATTTT.

This clone occurred once. The chain carries TRBV21-1 and TRBJ2-1; the tabulated D call, TRBD1, remains unverified against the DNA. TRBV21-1 is assigned pseudogene status. This CDR3 is built from 14 residues. This CDR3 is CASSEGKGHNEQFF. CDR3 nucleotides: TGTGCCAGCAGCGAAGGGAAGGGGCATAATGAGCAGTTCTTC.

This clone was picked up one time. The chain uses TRBV9 and TRBJ2-6; 12 nucleotides agree with TRBD1. CDR1 and CDR2 (germline): SGDLS, YYNGEE. With 5 bases clipped from V and 2 bases from J, the junction kept 5 bases outside the gene matches. The CDR3 is 17 amino acids. The CDR3 nucleotides read TGTGCCAGCAGTGAGGGGGACAGGGGGCCTGGGGCCAACGTCCTGACTTTC. Protein product: CASSEGDRGPGANVLTF.

This rearrangement joins TRBV3-1 (or the pseudogene TRBV3-2) to TRBJ1-2; TRBD1 aligns across 9 bases. V gave up 6 bases and J gave up 6 bases; unmatched junction bases: 11. CDR3 length: 15 amino acids. Germline loops: CDR1 LGHDT, CDR2 YNNKEL (reference sequence). For the CDR3, the DNA is TGTGCCAGCAGTTACGGAGGGAACAGGGGGCATGGCTACACCTTC. As protein: CASSYGGNRGHGYTF.

Concerning this clone itself: The germline gene is not matched at one end of the junction; a read error may be the cause. V usage is TRBV6-5 and J usage is TRBJ1-2; weak D call: TRBD1 (6 bases). This CDR3 region has 13 residues. From germline, CDR1 is MNHEY and CDR2 SVGAGI. As DNA, the CDR3 is TGTGCCAGCACTTGGGACACCTTATCGGGGTGGGTCTTC. It codes for CASTWDTLSGWVF.

The chain links TRBV11-3 to TRBJ1-1; possible D gene TRBD1, 5 bases. The CDR3 extends over 14 amino acids. Trimming removed 5 bases from V and 4 bases from J, with 14 bases in between. The germline V gene encodes CDR1 SGHNT and CDR2 YENEEA. The CDR3 DNA follows: TGTGCCAGCAGCCCGGGGGGAGGGAGCACTGAAGCTTTCTTT. Translated: CASSPGGGSTEAFF.

J is TRBJ2-1 and V is TRBV11-2; maybe TRBD2 (6 bases). Germline CDR1 SGHAT, CDR2 FQNNGV. There are 16 residues in the CDR3. Trimming removed 1 base from V and 9 bases from J, with 19 bases in between. CDR3 bases: TGTGCCAGCAGCTTAGCCCGCGGGACCCTCGCAGGTGAGCAGTTCTTC. It is translated as CASSLARGTLAGEQFF. The complete variable domain, with remaining parts taken from reference TRBV11-2 and TRBJ2-1, reads EAGVAQSPRYKIIEKRQSVAFWCNPISGHATLYWYQQILGQGPKLLIQFQNNGVVDDSQLPKDRFSAERLKGVDSTLKIQPAKLEDSAVYLCASSLARGTLAGEQFFGPGTRLTVL.

This chain joins TRBV7-9 and TRBJ2-7, with D perhaps matching TRBD1 (6 bases). Trimming took 1 base from V and 1 from J, leaving 14 bases between them. This CDR3 has 16 amino acids. Germline V lookup: CDR1 SEHNR, CDR2 FQNEAQ (reference sequence). The CDR3 coding sequence is TGTGCCAGCAGCTTAGTTACAGTCAGGGGATCCTACGAGCAGTACTTC. This sequence encodes CASSLVTVRGSYEQYF.

The chain uses TRBV7-2 and TRBJ2-7, with 11 nucleotides matching TRBD1. This CDR3 contains 15 residues. Germline V gene data show CDR1 as SGHTA and CDR2 as FQGNSA. Trimming at V came to 5 bases and at J to 6 bases, leaving 9 bases not matched to a gene. The CDR3 bases are TGTGCCAGCAGCCCGGGGGGGACAGGGGGTAGCGAGCAGTACTTC. Amino acid sequence: CASSPGGTGGSEQYF.

This clone appeared once. This rearrangement joins TRBV7-9 to TRBJ2-3, with 11 bases aligning to TRBD2. Germline CDR1 is SEHNR and CDR2 is FQNEAQ (reference sequence). The V and J ends lost 6 bases and 3 bases, in that order; junction bases with no gene match: 5. This CDR3 comprises 15 residues. The CDR3 DNA reads as TGTGCCAGCAGTTTCACTAGCGGGGGAACAGATACGCAGTATTTT. It yields the protein CASSFTSGGTDTQYF.

J is TRBJ2-7 and V is TRBV9; possible D gene TRBD2, 6 bases. CDR1 and CDR2 from the germline V gene are SGDLS and YYNGEE. Between the trimmed V and J ends, which lost 3 bases and 2 bases, there was a span of 15 bases. The CDR3 runs 15 residues. This CDR3 is CASSATGGGAYEQYF. The DNA of the CDR3 is TGTGCCAGCAGCGCAACAGGCGGCGGGGCCTACGAGCAGTACTTC.

CDR3 loop: CASSQDWAGTNTGELFF. Here the CDR3 DNA reads TGTGCCAGCAGCCAAGACTGGGCAGGGACGAACACCGGGGAGCTGTTTTTT. The V call is TRBV4-2, the J call TRBJ2-2; D possibly corresponds to TRBD1 (5 bases). The CDR3 sequence is 17 residues long. Trimming removed 0 bases at V and 0 bases at J, with 11 bases between. In germline, CDR1 is LGHNA, CDR2 YNFKEQ.

The CDR3 reads CASTDRNTGELFF. CDR3 DNA: TGCGCCAGCACGGACAGGAACACCGGGGAGCTGTTTTTT. J is TRBJ2-2 and V is TRBV5-1; D perhaps matches TRBD1 (6 bases). The length of the CDR3 is 13 residues. CDR1 is SGHRS, CDR2 YFSETQ, per germline. V gave up 6 bases and J gave up 1 base, with 7 bases separating them. Combining the CDR3 with reference TRBV5-1 and TRBJ2-2 gives the whole variable domain KAGVTQTPRYLIKTRGQQVTLSCSPISGHRSVSWYQQTPGQGLQFLFEYFSETQRNKGNFPGRFSGRQFSNSRSEMNVSTLELGDSALYLCASTDRNTGELFFGEGSRLTVL.